This is a list of T cell receptor beta chains from one sample in a study of prognosis after radiotherapy for stage I lung cancer. TCRdb passed the multiplex PCR reads through MiXCR, listing each CDR3 protein once. Of 13,000 or so distinct CDR3 sequences listed, around 50% were seen once; the top ten hold about 27%. The sample consisted of PBMCs, taken before or after stereotactic body radiation therapy (not recorded which). These receptors all come from a donor at least 50 years old with non-small cell lung cancer. Both conserved end residues are part of each CDR3. D genes are given only for firm matches. Only part of the rows carry a size: once, few, many, or a class if the clone is expanded.

TRBJ2-3,TRBV4-3,.,.,TGCGCCAGCAGCCAAGAGGCGGGACACCAAACTAGCACAGATACGCAGTATTTT,CASSQEAGHQTSTDTQYF
TRBJ2-7,TRBV30,many,.,TGTGCCTGGAGTGTTCGTATCCTCGGCGAGCAGTACTTC,CAWSVRILGEQYF
TRBJ1-1,TRBV20-1,many,.,TGCAGTGGGGGTGGGACACTGAACACTGAAGCTTTCTTT,CSGGGTLNTEAFF
TRBJ2-3,TRBV6-1,.,.,TGTGCCAGCAGTGGGTATGGGTGGGGGACAGATACGCAGTATTTT,CASSGYGWGTDTQYF
TRBJ2-1,TRBV7-6,many,TRBD2,TGTGCCAGCAGCTTAGCCCCAGCGGGAGGTAATGAGCAGTTCTTC,CASSLAPAGGNEQFF
TRBJ2-7,TRBV11-2,few,.,TGTGCCAGCAGCTTAGTTGGGGACGCGTTCTACGAGCAGTACTTC,CASSLVGDAFYEQYF
TRBJ2-5,TRBV20-1,many,.,TGCAGTGCTAGTGCACAAGAGACCCAGTACTTC,CSASAQETQYF
TRBJ2-5,TRBV2,once,TRBD2,TGTGCCAGCAGTGGACTAGCGCAACAAGATACCCAGTACTTC,CASSGLAQQDTQYF
TRBJ2-3,TRBV20-1,.,.,TGCAGTGCCCTAACCCGGGGAGGCCAGTCCGTGGATACGCAGTATTTT,CSALTRGGQSVDTQYF
TRBJ2-7,TRBV5-5,many,.,TGTGCCAGCAGCTTGGTGGGCGGGCCCCAGAGCCCCTACGAGCAGTACTTC,CASSLVGGPQSPYEQYF
TRBJ2-7,TRBV27,medium-sized,.,TGTGCCAGCAGTTTACTGCGGTACCAGCAGTACTTC,CASSLLRYQQYF
TRBJ2-1,TRBV7-9,medium-sized,TRBD2,TGTGCCAGCAGCTTACCCCCCAGACTAGCGGGAACATTAAATGAGCAGTTCTTC,CASSLPPRLAGTLNEQFF
TRBJ2-2,TRBV19,medium-sized,.,TGTGCCAGTAGACGTAACACCGGGGAGCTGTTTTTT,CASRRNTGELFF
TRBJ2-7,TRBV4-2,many,.,TGTGCCAGCAGCCAAGAGGGGCGGGTTGGATACGAGCAGTACTTC,CASSQEGRVGYEQYF
TRBJ2-3,TRBV7-8,medium-sized,TRBD2,TGTGCCAGCAGCTTAGAGGTACTAGCGGGAGTCCCATCTAGCACAGATACGCAGTATTTT,CASSLEVLAGVPSSTDTQYF
TRBJ2-7,TRBV2,medium-sized,.,TGTGCCAGTAGCACCACCTCCTACGAGCAGTACTTC,CASSTTSYEQYF
TRBJ2-1,TRBV28,medium-sized,TRBD2,TGTGCCAGCAGTTTATTTTTGGCGGGAGAGGAGCAGTTCTTC,CASSLFLAGEEQFF
TRBJ1-1,TRBV7-2,many,.,TGTGCCAGCAGCTTCTTGGACACTGAAGCTTTCTTT,CASSFLDTEAFF
TRBJ1-2,TRBV4-1,many,.,TGCGCCAGCAGCCAAGTCAGGGGTGATATGGATGGCTACACCTTC,CASSQVRGDMDGYTF
TRBJ2-1,TRBV11-2,.,.,TGTGCCAGCAGCGATAGCGGACCAGCTTCCGATGAGCAGTTCTTC,CASSDSGPASDEQFF
TRBJ2-1,TRBV20-1,few,TRBD2,TGCAGTGCTAGCCCGGGACTAGAATCTTACAATGAGCAGTTCTTC,CSASPGLESYNEQFF
TRBJ2-7,TRBV15,medium-sized,.,TGTGCCACCAGCAGAGAAGGAAGTAGCTCCTACGAGCAGTACTTC,CATSREGSSSYEQYF
TRBJ2-7,TRBV6-1,medium-sized,.,TGTGCCAGCATCCCCCACTGGCAAGCCTACGAGCAGTACTTC,CASIPHWQAYEQYF
TRBJ2-3,TRBV5-6,.,.,TGTGCCAGCAGCTTAGTGGACTTGGGCACAGATACGCAGTATTTT,CASSLVDLGTDTQYF
TRBJ1-4,TRBV28,many,TRBD1,TGTGCCAGCAGTTTAGGACAGGGGGCGCATGAAAAACTGTTTTTT,CASSLGQGAHEKLFF
TRBJ2-7,TRBV10-3,.,TRBD2,TGTGCCATCAGTGGGGCGGGGGACGGCGTAGTTATCTACGAGTACTTC,CAISGAGDGVVIYEYF
TRBJ2-7,TRBV20-1,.,TRBD1,TGCAGTGCTAGGGCATACCTCCGCTGGACAGGGTTTGACGAGCAGTACTTC,CSARAYLRWTGFDEQYF
TRBJ2-1,TRBV2,medium-sized,.,TGTGCCAGCAGTGATAGACAGTATTACAATGAGCAGTTCTTC,CASSDRQYYNEQFF
TRBJ2-7,TRBV20-1,.,.,TGCAGCGCAGGGGGACTCGCAAATGGATTTACCACCTACGAGCAGTACTTC,CSAGGLANGFTTYEQYF
TRBJ1-5,TRBV28,many,.,TGTGCCAGCAGGGGAGCGGGCCCCCGACAGGAGCCCCAGCATTTT,CASRGAGPRQEPQHF
TRBJ1-1,TRBV7-9,many,.,TGTGCCAGCAGCTTAGGGGTAGGGGGTAACACTGAAGCTTTCTTT,CASSLGVGGNTEAFF
TRBJ1-2,TRBV7-2,few,.,TGTGCCAGCAGCGGGGTGTGGGAACGAGGGGGTGGCTACACCTTC,CASSGVWERGGGYTF
TRBJ2-3,TRBV11-3,once,.,TGTGCCAGCAGTACCTCGAGAGGATCCACAGATACGCAGTATTTT,CASSTSRGSTDTQYF
TRBJ1-5,TRBV5-1,.,TRBD1,TGCGCCAGCAGCGAGGCGACAGGGAGCAATCAGCCCCAGCATTTT,CASSEATGSNQPQHF
TRBJ2-6,TRBV7-9,many,TRBD1,TGTGCCAGCAGCCTCGGACAGGGTGGGTCTGGGGCCAACGTCCTGACTTTC,CASSLGQGGSGANVLTF
TRBJ2-5,TRBV5-6,many,.,TGTGCCAGCAGCTTCAGCGGTATAGAGACCCAGTACTTC,CASSFSGIETQYF
TRBJ2-2,TRBV7-2,.,.,TGTGCCAGTAGCTACAGGTGGAACACCGGGGATCTGTTTTTT,CASSYRWNTGDLFF
TRBJ1-2,TRBV3-1,many,.,TGTGCCAGCAGCCCGACCGGGACCGCGTATGGCTACACCTTC,CASSPTGTAYGYTF
TRBJ2-3,TRBV10-3,.,.,TGTGCCATCAGACCTATCTGGAGCGGGACAGATACGCAGTATTTT,CAIRPIWSGTDTQYF